The 18 T cell receptor beta chains listed next were all sequenced from one sample in a study of blood T cells in healthy people across ages. Sample-barcoded 5' priming and a J-beta primer mix drove a second PCR of about 6 to 11 cycles. Via MiXCR, TCRdb re-called the 5' RACE reads, giving one row per CDR3 protein. Of over 700,000 distinct CDR3 sequences detected, 25% appear once; the ten largest clones hold 9.4%. A further study also used this sample, focusing on T cells of mothers and their children.

Sequences were obtained from blood. Receptors originate from a boy between 10 and 17 years old in good health.

The chain uses TRBV12-3 or TRBV12-4 and TRBJ2-5; 8 nucleotides align to TRBD1. The DNA end is more similar to TRBJ2-7, so the J call may be wrong. This CDR3 comprises 16 residues. The CDR3: CASSATGTGLSYEQYF. In DNA, the CDR3 is TGTGCCAGCAGTGCTACCGGGACAGGACTCTCCTACGAGCAGTACTTC.

The rearrangement uses TRBV29-1 and TRBJ2-5; 12 bases match TRBD2. V lost 7 bases and J lost 5; bases outside the gene matches: 8. The CDR3 consists of 14 residues. CDR1 and CDR2 from the germline V gene are SQVTM and ANQGSEA. CDR3 sequence reads: CSGRLAGVPETQYF. In DNA form, the CDR3 reads TGCAGCGGGCGACTAGCGGGAGTACCCGAGACCCAGTACTTC.

This clonotype turned up a few times. The chain links TRBV20-1 to TRBJ2-7; possibly TRBD2 for D (6 bases). The length of the CDR3 is 13 residues. V was cut by 3 bases and J by 4 bases, with 13 bases left in between. Germline V gene data show CDR1 as DFQATT and CDR2 as SNEGSKA (reference sequence). The CDR3 DNA is TGCAGTGCTAGGATTGGGGGAGGTTACGAGCAGTACTTC. Amino acid sequence: CSARIGGGYEQYF.

This clonotype appeared a few times. V usage is TRBV6-5 and J usage is TRBJ2-3, with D tentatively TRBD2 (5 bases). The CDR3 is 14 residues long. Trimming stripped 2 bases from V and 2 bases from J, with 8 bases between. Germline V gene lookup returns CDR1 MNHEY and CDR2 SVGAGI. The CDR3 sequence: CASSYRETTDTQYF. CDR3 nucleotides: TGTGCCAGCAGTTACAGGGAGACCACAGATACGCAGTATTTT.

This clonotype was observed a handful of times. The gene calls are TRBV4-2 and TRBJ1-5; TRBD1 might be the D (6 bases). V gave up 0 bases and J gave up 4 bases, with 10 bases separating them. CDR1 is LGHNA and CDR2 is YNFKEQ in the germline V gene. This CDR3 is built from 15 residues. The CDR3 loop is CASSQEWTENQPQHF. CDR3 in DNA: TGTGCCAGCAGCCAAGAGTGGACAGAGAATCAGCCCCAGCATTTT.

This rearrangement joins TRBV20-1 to TRBJ2-7, with D possibly being TRBD2 (5 bases). The CDR3 contains 13 residues. Trimming shortened V by 2 bases and J by 5 bases, and 13 bases separated the two germline ends. The germline V gene has CDR1 DFQATT and CDR2 SNEGSKA (reference sequence). DNA for the CDR3: TGCAGTGCTAGAATGACGGGGAGCGACGAGCAGTACTTC. It is translated as CSARMTGSDEQYF.

In this sample, this clonotype turned up a few times. The chain joins TRBV12-3 or TRBV12-4 to TRBJ1-4; D is uncertain. CDR3 length equals 12 residues. The V and J ends lost 4 bases and 8 bases respectively, with 8 bases between them. CDR3 residues: CASSYRFEKLFF. The CDR3 DNA reads as TGTGCCAGCAGTTATCGTTTCGAAAAACTGTTTTTT.

The genes are TRBV21-1 and TRBJ2-5; whether TRBD1, the table's D call, matches the DNA was not checked. TRBV21-1 is deemed a pseudogene. This CDR3 contains 13 residues. CDR3 amino acids: CASSKADRYGQYF. In DNA, the CDR3 is TGTGCCAGCAGTAAAGCAGACAGATACGGGCAGTACTTC.

The gene calls are TRBV7-3 and TRBJ2-5; D ambiguous. V was shortened by 5 bases and J by 7 bases, with 17 bases between the two germline ends. CDR3 length: 14 residues. The V gene's germline CDR1 is SGHTA and CDR2 FQGTGA. The DNA for the CDR3 is TGTGCCAGCAGCGTCTCCGCGGAGTGGGGGACCCAGTACTTC. Its translation: CASSVSAEWGTQYF.

This chain connects TRBV3-1 to TRBJ1-6, with D hard to call. The V gene's germline CDR1 is LGHDT and CDR2 YNNKEL (reference sequence). The CDR3 runs 17 residues. V dropped 0 bases and J dropped 9 bases, with 18 bases sitting between them. CDR3 coding DNA: TGTGCCAGCAGCCAAGAATCTGCCAGGCCCGGACGTTCACCCCTCCACTTT. This codes for CASSQESARPGRSPLHF. Combining the CDR3 with reference TRBV3-1 and TRBJ1-6 gives the whole variable domain DTAVSQTPKYLVTQMGNDKSIKCEQNLGHDTMYWYKQDSKKFLKIMFSYNNKELIINETVPNRFSPKSPDKAHLNLHINSLELGDSAVYFCASSQESARPGRSPLHFGNGTRLTVT.

V gene TRBV5-5 combines with J gene TRBJ1-6; D uncertain. The V end lost 5 bases, the J end lost 8 bases, and 14 bases lay between the germline ends. CDR1 is SGHKS and CDR2 is YYEKEE in the germline V gene (reference sequence). This CDR3 contains 14 residues. CDR3 sequence (DNA): TGTGCCAGCAGTTTCGACTCCCGACATTCACCCCTCCACTTT. Its translation: CASSFDSRHSPLHF.

This rearrangement joins TRBV16 to TRBJ2-5, with 8 bases matching TRBD2. The J call is uncertain, as TRBJ2-7 better fits the DNA end. The CDR3 extends over 16 amino acids. Germline values: CDR1 KGHSY, CDR2 FQNENV. CDR3 in amino acids: CASSQWTSPTGGEQYF. For the CDR3, the DNA is TGTGCCAGCAGCCAATGGACTAGCCCGACGGGGGGCGAGCAGTACTTC.

Points on this clonotype: The junction shows a germline mismatch at one end, possibly a read error. V and J are TRBV12-3 or TRBV12-4 and TRBJ2-3; 10 bases line up with TRBD1. The CDR3 extends over 19 amino acids. The CDR3 region is CSSSLGTGVASGPGDTQYF. The CDR3 DNA reads as TGTTCCAGCAGTTTAGGGACAGGGGTGGCTAGCGGGCCGGGAGATACGCAGTATTTT.

Turning to this clonotype: At one boundary the junction diverges from the germline segment, which might be a read error. The V call is TRBV7-8, the J call TRBJ2-1; the D call may be TRBD1 or TRBD2 (5 bases each). Germline lookup yields CDR1 SGHVS and CDR2 FQNEAQ. The CDR3 has 13 residues. CDR3 loop: CVSSWDLGDEQFF. Here the CDR3 DNA reads TGTGTCAGCAGCTGGGACCTCGGCGATGAGCAGTTCTTC.

The chain links TRBV6-2 or TRBV6-3 to TRBJ2-7, with TRBD2 identical over 8 bases. Germline assignment: CDR1 MNHEY and CDR2 SVGEGT. Trimming cost V 0 bases and J 0 bases; bases outside gene matches: 4. The CDR3 totals 16 residues. The CDR3 here is CASSYSLRGASYEQYF. CDR3 coding DNA: TGTGCCAGCAGTTACTCATTGCGGGGGGCCTCCTACGAGCAGTACTTC.

This clonotype was counted many times. V gene TRBV7-2 combines with J gene TRBJ2-5; 9 positions match TRBD2. The V and J ends lost 0 bases and 5 bases, in that order; junction bases with no gene match: 4. The CDR3 is 15 residues long. Germline V gives CDR1 SGHTA, CDR2 FQGNSA. The CDR3 DNA reads as TGTGCCAGCAGCTTAGCTAGCGGGAGAGACGAGACCCAGTACTTC. Encoded protein: CASSLASGRDETQYF. The complete variable domain, with remaining parts taken from reference TRBV7-2 and TRBJ2-5, reads GAGVSQSPSNKVTEKGKDVELRCDPISGHTALYWYRQSLGQGLEFLIYFQGNSAPDKSGLPSDRFSAERTGGSVSTLTIQRTQQEDSAVYLCASSLASGRDETQYFGPGTRLLVL.

The rearrangement links TRBV7-8 to TRBJ2-2; weak D call: TRBD1 (6 bases). V was trimmed by 4 bases and J by 9 bases, leaving 15 bases between them. CDR1 and CDR2 from the germline V gene are SGHVS and FQNEAQ. The CDR3 has 14 amino acids. CDR3 bases: TGTGCCAGCAGCTCTCCCTCAGGGGTTAGGGAGCTGTTTTTT. This encodes CASSSPSGVRELFF.

The chain links TRBV12-5 to TRBJ2-5; maybe TRBD2 (5 bases). CDR3 length equals 12 residues. Germline V CDR1 and CDR2: LGHNT, FRNRAP. The CDR3 coding sequence is TGTGCCCCCGTGCGGGCAGGAGAGACCCAGTACTTC. Amino acid sequence: CAPVRAGETQYF.